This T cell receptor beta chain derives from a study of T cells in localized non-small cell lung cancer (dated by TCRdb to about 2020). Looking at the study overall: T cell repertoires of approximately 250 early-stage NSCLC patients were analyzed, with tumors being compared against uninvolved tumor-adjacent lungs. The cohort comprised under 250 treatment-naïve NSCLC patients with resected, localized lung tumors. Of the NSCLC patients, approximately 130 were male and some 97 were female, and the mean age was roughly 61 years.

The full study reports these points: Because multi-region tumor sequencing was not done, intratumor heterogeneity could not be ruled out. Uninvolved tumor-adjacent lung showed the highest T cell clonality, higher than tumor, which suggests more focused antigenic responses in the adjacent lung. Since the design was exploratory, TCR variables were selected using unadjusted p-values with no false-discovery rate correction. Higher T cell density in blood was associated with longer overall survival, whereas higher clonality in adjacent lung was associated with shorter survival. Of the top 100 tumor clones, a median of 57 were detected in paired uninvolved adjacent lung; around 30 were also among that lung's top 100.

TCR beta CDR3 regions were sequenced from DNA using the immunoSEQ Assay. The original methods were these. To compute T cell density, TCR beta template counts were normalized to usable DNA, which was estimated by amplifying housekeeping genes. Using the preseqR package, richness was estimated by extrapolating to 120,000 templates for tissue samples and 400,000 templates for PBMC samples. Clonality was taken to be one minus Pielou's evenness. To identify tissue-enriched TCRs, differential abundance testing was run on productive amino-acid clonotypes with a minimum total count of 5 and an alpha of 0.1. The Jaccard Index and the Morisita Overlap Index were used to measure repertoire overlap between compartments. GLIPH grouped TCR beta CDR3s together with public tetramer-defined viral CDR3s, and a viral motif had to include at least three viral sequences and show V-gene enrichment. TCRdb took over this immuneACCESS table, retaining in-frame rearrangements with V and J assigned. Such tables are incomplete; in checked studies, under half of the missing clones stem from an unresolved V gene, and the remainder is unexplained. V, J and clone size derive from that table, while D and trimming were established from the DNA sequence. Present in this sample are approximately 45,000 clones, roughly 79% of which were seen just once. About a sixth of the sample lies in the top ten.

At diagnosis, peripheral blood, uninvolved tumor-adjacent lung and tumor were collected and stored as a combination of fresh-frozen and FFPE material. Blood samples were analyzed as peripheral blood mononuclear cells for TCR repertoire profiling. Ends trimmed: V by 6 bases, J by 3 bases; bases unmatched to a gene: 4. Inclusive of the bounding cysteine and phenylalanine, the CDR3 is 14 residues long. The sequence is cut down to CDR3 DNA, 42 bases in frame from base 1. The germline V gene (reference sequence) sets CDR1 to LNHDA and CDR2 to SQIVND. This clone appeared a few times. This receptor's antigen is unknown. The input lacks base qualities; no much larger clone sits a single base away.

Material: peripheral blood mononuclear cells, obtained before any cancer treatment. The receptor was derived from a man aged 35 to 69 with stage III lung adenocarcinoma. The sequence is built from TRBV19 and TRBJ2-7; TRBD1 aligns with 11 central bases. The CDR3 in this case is CASSSGTGGYEQYF. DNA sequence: TGTGCCAGTAGCTCCGGGACAGGGGGCTACGAGCAGTACTTC.